The 28 T cell receptor beta chains in this list originate from one sample, sequenced in a study of T cell responses to AZD1222 COVID-19 vaccine. Clones were sequenced by immunoSEQ multiplex PCR, and TCRdb holds only the in-frame ones, with some missing. The sample lists 110,000 or so clones; 88% were seen once. The sample here was peripheral blood, taken on day 0 of AZD1222 vaccination. These receptor sequences come from an adult in good health.

The genes are TRBV5-1 and TRBJ2-6; perhaps TRBD2 as D (5 bases). The CDR3 runs to 15 residues. Between the trimmed V and J ends, which lost 3 bases and 0 bases, there was a span of 7 bases. Per germline, CDR1 SGHRS and CDR2 YFSETQ. In DNA, the CDR3 is TGCGCCAGCAGCTCCGGGAACTCTGGGGCCAACGTCCTGACTTTC. Translating it yields CASSSGNSGANVLTF.

The rearrangement links TRBV6-5 to TRBJ2-1; the match to TRBD1 covers 9 bases. This CDR3 has 15 amino acids. The germline V gene has CDR1 MNHEY and CDR2 SVGAGI. Unmatched junction bases numbered 5, after V lost 2 bases and J lost 6 bases. CDR3 loop: CASSYAGQGGNEQFF. In DNA, the CDR3 is TGTGCCAGCAGTTACGCGGGACAGGGCGGCAATGAGCAGTTCTTC.

The gene calls are TRBV7-6 and TRBJ1-1; TRBD1 might be the D (5 bases). The CDR3 has 15 residues. CDR1 SGHVS and CDR2 FNYEAQ come from the germline V gene. Trimming shortened V by 0 bases and J by 3 bases, and 11 bases separated the two germline ends. The CDR3 DNA follows: TGTGCCAGCAGCTTAGCCCCCGCAGGGCACACTGAAGCTTTCTTT. It encodes CASSLAPAGHTEAFF.

V and J are TRBV10-3 and TRBJ2-7; D remains ambiguous. This CDR3 contains 15 residues. Trimming left V 3 bases short and J 0 bases short, with 12 bases between. CDR1 and CDR2 (germline): ENHRY, SYGVKD. DNA for the CDR3: TGTGCCATCAGTGATTTTGGGGAAAGCTCCTACGAGCAGTACTTC. It codes for CAISDFGESSYEQYF.

V gene TRBV3-1 (or the pseudogene TRBV3-2) combines with J gene TRBJ1-2; the D is unclear. Deletions cut 0 bases from V and 7 bases from J, with 6 bases between. The CDR3 extends over 12 amino acids. Looked up from germline, CDR1 is LGHDT and CDR2 is YNNKEL (reference sequence). For the CDR3, the DNA is TGTGCCAGCAGCCAAGATGGGGTTGGCTACACCTTC. Translated: CASSQDGVGYTF.

DNA for the CDR3: TGTGCCAGCAGCTTGGAGGGGACGGGGCTCCCCTACGAGCAGTACTTC. It is translated as CASSLEGTGLPYEQYF. The chain links TRBV5-5 to TRBJ2-7; D could derive from TRBD1 or TRBD2 (5 bases each). This CDR3 spans 16 amino acids. CDR1 and CDR2 from the germline V gene are SGHKS and YYEKEE (reference sequence). With 0 bases removed from V and 2 bases from J, the gap between germline ends came to 15 bases.

The chain employs TRBV27 and TRBJ2-1; 11 nucleotides line up with TRBD2. Unmatched junction bases numbered 7, after V lost 5 bases and J lost 1 base. The CDR3 sequence is 17 residues long. Germline V lookup: CDR1 MNHEY, CDR2 SMNVEV (reference sequence). The DNA of the CDR3 is TGTGCCAGCAGTCCTCGCGGACTAGCGGGTTCCTACAATGAGCAGTTCTTC. It codes for CASSPRGLAGSYNEQFF.

J is TRBJ2-2 and V is TRBV30, with no clear D. Between the trimmed V and J ends, which lost 1 base and 7 bases, there was a span of 10 bases. The CDR3 loop spans 13 amino acids. Germline CDR1 GTSNPN, CDR2 SVGIG (reference sequence). The CDR3 DNA reads as TGTGCCTGGAGTGGGATGGGAATCGGGGAGCTGTTTTTT. It codes for CAWSGMGIGELFF.

The V call is TRBV7-2, the J call TRBJ2-1; unclear D gene. The CDR3 runs to 13 residues. V lost 5 bases and J lost 10, with 15 bases in between. Germline values: CDR1 SGHTA, CDR2 FQGNSA. CDR3: CASSPKLASEQFF. The CDR3 region has the DNA TGTGCCAGCAGCCCCAAATTAGCATCCGAGCAGTTCTTC.

The V call is TRBV6-6, the J call TRBJ1-2; D gene ambiguous. The V end lost 2 bases, the J end lost 7 bases, and 5 bases lay between the germline ends. This CDR3 has 11 residues. Germline CDR1 reads MNHNY; CDR2 reads SVGAGI (reference sequence). The CDR3 bases are TGTGCCAGCAGTTACGTTACTGGCTACACCTTC. Protein sequence: CASSYVTGYTF.

The CDR3 spells CASSVGQQNSPLHF. The CDR3 bases are TGTGCCAGCAGCGTAGGACAGCAAAATTCACCCCTCCACTTT. The V and J genes are TRBV9 and TRBJ1-6; the D gene is possibly TRBD1 (5 bases). Trimming cost V 0 bases and J 7 bases, with 8 bases left between them. CDR1 and CDR2 from the germline V gene are SGDLS and YYNGEE. CDR3 length: 14 residues.

J is TRBJ2-2 and V is TRBV27; no reliable D call. CDR1 MNHEY and CDR2 SMNVEV come from the germline V gene (reference sequence). The CDR3 is 12 residues long. V was cut by 1 base and J by 3 bases, with 0 bases left in between. The CDR3 coding sequence is TGTGCCAGCAGTTTATACACCGGGGAGCTGTTTTTT. It translates to CASSLYTGELFF.

This rearrangement joins TRBV18 to TRBJ1-1, with D uncertain. Looked up from germline, CDR1 is KGHSH and CDR2 is LQKENI. Trimming removed 0 bases from V and 4 bases from J, with 12 bases in between. This CDR3 is built from 15 residues. CDR3 sequence (DNA): TGTGCCAGCTCACCACCGATGGCAGCCGGCACTGAAGCTTTCTTT. It translates to CASSPPMAAGTEAFF.

V gene TRBV14 combines with J gene TRBJ2-1; D ambiguous. CDR1 and CDR2 from the germline V gene are SGHDN and FVKESK. Trimming cost V 1 base and J 8 bases, with 18 bases left between them. The CDR3 extends over 16 amino acids. The CDR3 loop reads CASSQALGLVAYEQFF. The CDR3 bases are TGTGCCAGCAGCCAAGCGCTCGGATTGGTGGCGTATGAGCAGTTCTTC.

This chain links TRBV7-2 with TRBJ2-1; TRBD2 aligns across 11 bases. This CDR3 is built from 15 residues. Germline trimming cut 4 bases from V and 8 bases from J; bases unmatched to any gene: 7. Germline V CDR1 and CDR2: SGHTA, FQGNSA. Written as DNA, the CDR3 is TGTGCCAGCAGCTCCCTAGCGGGAGGTCGCTATGAGCAGTTCTTC. Residues: CASSSLAGGRYEQFF.

Only a few counts were recorded for this clone. This chain joins TRBV7-9 and TRBJ1-2, with a tentative D call TRBD1 (5 bases). The CDR3 totals 13 residues. CDR1 SEHNR and CDR2 FQNEAQ come from the germline V gene (reference sequence). V lost 3 bases, J lost 5 bases, and 10 bases lay in between. The CDR3 DNA sequence: TGTGCCAGCAGCTTTGAGGGGCTGTATGGCTACACCTTC. It specifies CASSFEGLYGYTF.

This chain joins TRBV24-1 and TRBJ2-3; D gene uncertain. V was pared by 3 bases and J by 1 base, with 10 bases between. The germline gives CDR1 KGHDR, CDR2 SFDVKD. This CDR3 comprises 15 residues. CDR3: CATSDTSTGTDTQYF. The CDR3 DNA sequence: TGTGCCACCAGTGATACCAGTACCGGCACAGATACGCAGTATTTT.

This chain links TRBV7-3 with TRBJ1-6, with D uncertain. The CDR3 has 13 amino acids. From germline, CDR1 is SGHTA and CDR2 FQGTGA. V shed 4 bases and J shed 10 bases, with 11 bases lying between them. CDR3 in amino acids: CASSSGLESPLHF. The CDR3, as DNA: TGTGCCAGCAGCTCCGGATTAGAGTCACCCCTCCACTTT.

This chain uses TRBV10-3 with TRBJ2-1; no firm D call. Looked up from germline, CDR1 is ENHRY and CDR2 is SYGVKD. The CDR3 is 14 residues long. Trimming left V 2 bases short and J 4 bases short, with 9 bases between. As DNA, the CDR3 is TGTGCCATCAGTGAGGACGGGTCATACAATGAGCAGTTCTTC. This codes for CAISEDGSYNEQFF.

The chain recombines TRBV10-3 with TRBJ1-4; TRBD1 aligns across 7 bases. The J segment lost 2 bases and the V segment lost 6 bases, leaving 9 bases of the junction unmatched. The CDR3 covers 16 residues. From germline, CDR1 is ENHRY and CDR2 SYGVKD. CDR3 DNA sequence: TGTGCCATCAGCGAATTCCCGGGACAGACTAATGAAAAACTGTTTTTT. It specifies CAISEFPGQTNEKLFF.

The chain carries TRBV23-1 and TRBJ1-1; D gene uncertain. TRBV23-1 is filed as an ORF, its function uncertain. V was shortened by 0 bases and J by 1 base, with 9 bases between the two germline ends. The CDR3 consists of 15 residues. The CDR3 loop reads CASSQSVGRNTEAFF. In DNA form, the CDR3 reads TGCGCCAGCAGTCAATCAGTCGGCAGGAACACTGAAGCTTTCTTT.

The chain carries TRBV6-5 and TRBJ2-1; TRBD1 matches 7 bases. The trim removed 4 bases at V and 4 bases at J, leaving 7 bases unmatched. The CDR3 has 15 amino acids. CDR1 is MNHEY and CDR2 is SVGAGI in the germline V gene. CDR3 sequence: CASSWDSKNYNEQFF. DNA for the CDR3: TGTGCCAGCAGTTGGGACAGTAAAAATTACAATGAGCAGTTCTTC.

The chain employs TRBV24-1 and TRBJ2-1; 11 nucleotides line up with TRBD2. Per the germline V gene, CDR1 is KGHDR and CDR2 is SFDVKD. Trimming removed 0 bases from V and 7 bases from J; junction bases left unmatched: 1. The CDR3 has 15 amino acids. DNA of the CDR3: TGTGCCACCAGTGATTTGGGGACTAGCGGTAATGAGCAGTTCTTC. Its translation is CATSDLGTSGNEQFF.

This sequence joins TRBV5-1 and TRBJ2-2; TRBD2 matches at 8 bases. J lost 8 bases, V lost 4 bases, and 7 bases had no gene match. The CDR3 length is 14 residues. Germline CDR1 and CDR2: SGHRS and YFSETQ. The CDR3 DNA is TGCGCCAGCAGCCCGGGACTAGGAGTTGGGGAGCTGTTTTTT. This gives the protein CASSPGLGVGELFF. The variable domain in full, with the rest retrieved from reference TRBV5-1 and TRBJ2-2, is KAGVTQTPRYLIKTRGQQVTLSCSPISGHRSVSWYQQTPGQGLQFLFEYFSETQRNKGNFPGRFSGRQFSNSRSEMNVSTLELGDSALYLCASSPGLGVGELFFGEGSRLTVL.

The rearrangement links TRBV7-8 to TRBJ1-1; D is unclear. The length of the CDR3 is 12 residues. V lost 4 bases to trimming and J lost 8 bases, with 11 bases between them. CDR1 and CDR2 from the germline V gene are SGHVS and FQNEAQ. The DNA of the CDR3 is TGTGCCAGCAGCTCCAATCATCCAGAAGCTTTCTTT. It codes for CASSSNHPEAFF.

V and J are TRBV6-2 or TRBV6-3 and TRBJ2-1; D is undetermined. The V gene's germline CDR1 is MNHEY and CDR2 SVGEGT. The germline V and J ends were trimmed by 0 bases and 0 bases, with 9 bases remaining between them. CDR3 length equals 16 residues. The CDR3 sequence is CASSYSRSSSYNEQFF. The CDR3 DNA follows: TGTGCCAGCAGTTACTCGAGGTCGAGCTCCTACAATGAGCAGTTCTTC.

The chain links TRBV18 to TRBJ2-2; D uncertain. Trimming stripped 4 bases from V and 1 base from J, with 4 bases between. The CDR3 spans 13 residues. Per germline, CDR1 KGHSH and CDR2 LQKENI. The CDR3 DNA is TGTGCCAGCTCACAACTGAACACCGGGGAGCTGTTTTTT. This sequence encodes CASSQLNTGELFF. Combining the CDR3 with reference TRBV18 and TRBJ2-2 gives the whole variable domain NAGVMQNPRHLVRRRGQEARLRCSPMKGHSHVYWYRQLPEEGLKFMVYLQKENIIDESGMPKERFSAEFPKEGPSILRIQQVVRGDSAAYFCASSQLNTGELFFGEGSRLTVL.

V is TRBV3-1 (or the pseudogene TRBV3-2) and J is TRBJ1-3, with D unclear. V was cut by 1 base and J by 2 bases, with 9 bases left in between. CDR3 length equals 15 residues. The germline V gene encodes CDR1 LGHDT and CDR2 YNNKEL (reference sequence). CDR3 coding DNA: TGTGCCAGCAGCCAAGGTGGCGGGGCTGGAAACACCATATATTTT. Translating gives CASSQGGGAGNTIYF.